This T cell receptor (beta chain) was obtained from a study of regulatory dendritic cells for organ transplantation. The method was immunoSEQ multiplex PCR; TCRdb's version includes in-frame clones alone and lacks a portion of them. The sample contains almost 30,000 clones, over 60% of which appear only once. Germline values: CDR1 WSHSY, CDR2 SAAADI. Unmatched junction bases numbered 0, after V lost 4 bases and J lost 2 bases. The CDR3 length is 13 residues. The TCR was taken from a human donor in good health. This chain links TRBV10-2 with TRBJ2-5; TRBD2 agrees at 8 bases. Input material: memory CD4+ T cells from blood. Subset: CD45RO+ memory T cells. The CDR3 DNA reads TGCGCCAGCAGTGTAGCGGGGCAAGAGACCCAGTACTTC. Its translation: CASSVAGQETQYF.